Presented here are 20 T cell receptor beta chains from one specimen sequenced in a study of T-cell reconstitution after alpha-beta-depleted transplantation in children. Unique molecular identifiers were built into the TCRbeta library. TCRdb recomputed calls from the PCR reads with MiXCR, one row per CDR3 protein. The sample yields about 200,000 distinct CDR3 sequences, approximately 14% seen once. Specimen: PBMCs from the stem cell graft donor, collected from the stem cell graft. The receptors originated from a human donor who donated a stem cell graft to a child with acute lymphoblastic leukemia.

The V gene is TRBV11-2, the J gene TRBJ2-1; D could derive from TRBD1 or TRBD2 (5 bases each). V was trimmed by 5 bases and J by 6 bases, leaving 23 bases between them. Germline assignment: CDR1 SGHAT and CDR2 FQNNGV. The CDR3 has 17 residues. This chain's CDR3 is CASSHTPGTQDGNEQFF. The CDR3, as DNA: TGTGCCAGCAGCCATACGCCCGGGACGCAGGACGGCAATGAGCAGTTCTTC.

This clonotype was picked up a small number of times. The rearrangement links TRBV11-3 to TRBJ2-2; TRBD1 is a possible D gene (6 bases). Germline-derived CDR1 and CDR2 are SGHNT and YENEEA. CDR3 length: 17 amino acids. V lost 2 bases and J lost 2, with 15 bases in between. The CDR3 here is CASSLRWTTGNTGELFF. CDR3 coding DNA: TGTGCCAGCAGCTTAAGGTGGACGACAGGAAACACCGGGGAGCTGTTTTTT. Drawing the rest from reference TRBV11-3 and TRBJ2-2, the complete variable domain is EAGVVQSPRYKIIEKKQPVAFWCNPISGHNTLYWYLQNLGQGPELLIRYENEEAVDDSQLPKDRFSAERLKGVDSTLKIQPAELGDSAVYLCASSLRWTTGNTGELFFGEGSRLTVL.

This clonotype was counted many times. J is TRBJ2-7 and V is TRBV5-1, with D perhaps TRBD1 (5 bases). Trimming removed 4 bases from V and 1 base from J, with 15 bases in between. The CDR3 is 15 residues long. Germline V gene lookup returns CDR1 SGHRS and CDR2 YFSETQ. The CDR3 is CASSPQGISSYEQYF. In DNA form, the CDR3 reads TGCGCCAGCAGCCCTCAGGGTATTAGTTCCTACGAGCAGTACTTC.

This clonotype was counted many times. The rearrangement links TRBV4-2 to TRBJ2-3; D unclear. V lost 0 bases and J 2 bases, leaving 12 bases between the germline ends. Germline CDR1 and CDR2: LGHNA and YNFKEQ. The CDR3 contains 16 residues. The CDR3, as DNA: TGTGCCAGCAGCCAAGATTTCGTTAGTCCCACAGATACGCAGTATTTT. It codes for CASSQDFVSPTDTQYF.

This clonotype appeared many times. The V gene is TRBV20-1, the J gene TRBJ2-3; no definite D call. This CDR3 region has 12 residues. V lost 6 bases and J lost 2, with 9 bases in between. The germline V gene has CDR1 DFQATT and CDR2 SNEGSKA (reference sequence). CDR3 nucleotide sequence: TGCAGTGCCACATCATCCACAGATACGCAGTATTTT. Its protein product is CSATSSTDTQYF.

This clonotype appeared many times. The CDR3 sequence: CASSLDGGSGNTIYF. DNA for the CDR3: TGCGCCAGCAGCTTGGATGGGGGCTCTGGAAACACCATATATTTT. This chain links TRBV5-1 with TRBJ1-3, with a possible D match to TRBD1 (5 bases). The length of the CDR3 is 15 residues. Per germline, CDR1 SGHRS and CDR2 YFSETQ. Trimming cost V 0 bases and J 0 bases, with 7 bases left between them. Looking up the rest from reference TRBV5-1 and TRBJ1-3 gives the full variable domain: KAGVTQTPRYLIKTRGQQVTLSCSPISGHRSVSWYQQTPGQGLQFLFEYFSETQRNKGNFPGRFSGRQFSNSRSEMNVSTLELGDSALYLCASSLDGGSGNTIYFGEGSWLTVV.

This clonotype was counted at least ten times. The chain links TRBV5-1 to TRBJ2-1; D not resolved. V gave up 4 bases and J gave up 3 bases, with 14 bases separating them. There are 15 residues in the CDR3. The germline V gene has CDR1 SGHRS and CDR2 YFSETQ. DNA of the CDR3: TGCGCCAGCAGCATTGAGACACCGTACTACAATGAGCAGTTCTTC. Its protein product is CASSIETPYYNEQFF. Variable domain in full (rest from reference TRBV5-1 and TRBJ2-1): KAGVTQTPRYLIKTRGQQVTLSCSPISGHRSVSWYQQTPGQGLQFLFEYFSETQRNKGNFPGRFSGRQFSNSRSEMNVSTLELGDSALYLCASSIETPYYNEQFFGPGTRLTVL.

This clonotype has a count of ten or more. V is TRBV12-3 or TRBV12-4 and J is TRBJ2-1, with D unresolved. The CDR3 loop spans 13 amino acids. Deletions cut 6 bases from V and 9 bases from J, with 15 bases between. The CDR3 reads CASSLLRTTEQFF. CDR3 nucleotide sequence: TGTGCCAGCAGCTTACTCAGGACCACTGAGCAGTTCTTC.

This clonotype appeared many times. This sequence joins TRBV29-1 and TRBJ2-5; TRBD1 is a possible D gene (6 bases). Trimming cost V 5 bases and J 5 bases, with 15 bases left between them. From germline, CDR1 is SQVTM and CDR2 ANQGSEA. The CDR3 is 13 residues long. The DNA for the CDR3 is TGCAGCGTTACTCTATGGCAGGGGGAGACCCAGTACTTC. Translating it yields CSVTLWQGETQYF.

The chain links TRBV20-1 to TRBJ1-2; the D gene is possibly TRBD1 (6 bases). The germline V gene has CDR1 DFQATT and CDR2 SNEGSKA (reference sequence). This CDR3 has 14 residues. The V and J ends lost 1 base and 7 bases respectively, with 16 bases between them. CDR3 DNA sequence: TGCAGTGCTAGAGGTCAACAGGGCGTGGGTGGCTACACCTTC. Translated: CSARGQQGVGGYTF.

This clonotype was seen only a few times. The chain carries TRBV20-1 and TRBJ2-2, with a tentative D call TRBD2 (6 bases). There are 14 residues in the CDR3. Germline V gives CDR1 DFQATT, CDR2 SNEGSKA (reference sequence). V lost 6 bases and J lost 4, with 15 bases in between. CDR3 DNA: TGCAGTGCCACGGGAGAGAAACCCACCGGGGAGCTGTTTTTT. This translates into CSATGEKPTGELFF.

The chain couples TRBV12-3 or TRBV12-4 to TRBJ2-3; D unresolved. V dropped 9 bases and J dropped 6 bases, with 10 bases sitting between them. The CDR3 covers 11 residues. CDR3 sequence reads: CASSGWDTQYF. CDR3 sequence (DNA): TGTGCCAGTTCTGGGTGGGATACGCAGTATTTT.

This clonotype was seen repeatedly, ten times or more. The V gene is TRBV12-3 or TRBV12-4, the J gene TRBJ2-1, with D unresolved. V lost 5 bases and J 4 bases, leaving 6 bases between the germline ends. This CDR3 spans 12 amino acids. The CDR3 spells CASSGGYNEQFF. The DNA of the CDR3 is TGTGCCAGCAGTGGTGGTTACAATGAGCAGTTCTTC.

The chain is built from TRBV3-1 and TRBJ2-3, with D possibly matching TRBD2 (5 bases). The V and J ends lost 10 bases and 7 bases respectively, with 33 bases between them. The CDR3 extends over 18 amino acids. Germline assignment: CDR1 LGHDT and CDR2 YNNKEL (reference sequence). In DNA form, the CDR3 reads TGTGCCACCTGCCAAGTACTGAACGGTGAGGGAGAACAAAATACGCAGTATTTT. This codes for CATCQVLNGEGEQNTQYF.

This clonotype was seen repeatedly, ten times or more. The chain employs TRBV5-1 and TRBJ2-1, with D unclear. Germline CDR1 reads SGHRS; CDR2 reads YFSETQ. The CDR3 has 15 amino acids. V lost 1 base and J lost 7, with 15 bases in between. The CDR3 loop is CASSLLPPPKNEQFF. CDR3 sequence (DNA): TGCGCCAGCAGCTTGTTGCCCCCTCCGAAGAATGAGCAGTTCTTC.

This clonotype was observed at least ten times. V usage is TRBV12-3 or TRBV12-4 and J usage is TRBJ2-1, with 8 bases fitting TRBD2. The CDR3 sequence is 18 residues long. The V and J ends lost 7 bases and 4 bases, in that order; junction bases with no gene match: 18. The CDR3 bases are TGTGCCAGCATGGACGGGGCTGCTAGCGGGTTTCATTACAATGAGCAGTTCTTC. It codes for CASMDGAASGFHYNEQFF.

This clonotype was picked up many times. The V call is TRBV11-2, the J call TRBJ2-2; 10 bases are shared with TRBD2. The CDR3 is 16 residues long. Germline loops: CDR1 SGHAT, CDR2 FQNNGV. V lost 4 bases, J lost 4 bases, and 6 bases stayed unmatched. CDR3 residues: CASSYLSGRATGELFF. As DNA, the CDR3 is TGTGCCAGCAGCTACCTCAGCGGGAGGGCCACCGGGGAGCTGTTTTTT.

The chain is built from TRBV6-1 and TRBJ1-1, with TRBD1 as a possible D gene (5 bases). Germline V lookup: CDR1 MNHNS, CDR2 SASEGT. V was cut by 6 bases and J by 4 bases, with 21 bases left in between. The CDR3 has 16 residues. The CDR3: CASRDIFPRAGTEAFF. The CDR3 DNA reads TGTGCCAGCAGGGACATCTTTCCGAGGGCAGGCACTGAAGCTTTCTTT.

This clonotype came up a few times. At one end the junction does not follow the germline gene, possibly because of a read error. The V gene is TRBV29-1, the J gene TRBJ2-7, with 9 bases that match TRBD2. The CDR3 contains 13 residues. Germline lookup yields CDR1 SQVTM and CDR2 ANQGSEA. Here the CDR3 reads CSVVRTSDYGQYF. Here the CDR3 DNA reads TGCAGCGTTGTCCGGACTAGCGACTACGGGCAGTACTTC.

Ten or more counts support this clonotype. The rearrangement links TRBV2 to TRBJ2-7; D uncertain. Germline V gene lookup returns CDR1 SNHLY and CDR2 FYNNEI. The ends were cut back, 4 bases at V and 2 bases at J, with 3 bases in the middle. CDR3 length: 11 residues. CDR3 sequence reads: CASSVPYEQYF. In DNA form, the CDR3 reads TGTGCCAGCAGTGTCCCCTACGAGCAGTACTTC.